This T cell receptor (beta chain) was observed in a study of shared clonotypes between healthy human individuals. A remark on this clone: Its target is unknown.

Some clones are missing from TCRdb's copy, which holds only in-frame ones; the method was immunoSEQ multiplex PCR. The sample contains more than 550,000 clones, approximately 77% of which appear only once. Study observations and caveats: Donors were few, which limited the genetic and exposure-history diversity represented.

The sample comprised memory CD4+ T cells sorted from blood. Specified subset: CD45RA-negative fraction. The TCR originated in a woman under 40 in good health.

In DNA, the CDR3 is TGTGCCAGCAGTCGGGACAGGGCCGGGTATGGCTACACCTTC. Protein: CASSRDRAGYGYTF. J is TRBJ1-2 and V is TRBV2, with 9 bases matching TRBD1. CDR1 and CDR2 (germline): SNHLY, FYNNEI. V lost 5 bases to trimming and J lost 5 bases; unmatched junction nucleotides: 6. The CDR3 contains 14 residues.